This T cell receptor beta chain derives from a study of OX40 agonist ivuxolimab in advanced cancers. A note on the overall study: Ivuxolimab, which targeted the costimulatory receptor OX40 (CD134), was an agonistic, fully human IgG2 monoclonal antibody. Intravenous ivuxolimab was administered to patients every 2 weeks at six dose levels: 0.01, 0.1, 0.3, 1.5, 3 and 10 mg/kg. The paper describes the monotherapy dose-escalation part (N ≈ 52 patients) of the phase I trial of ivuxolimab. Patients were allowed to have had prior anti-PD-1, anti-PD-L1 or anti-CTLA-4 therapy, and 40% to 45% of the dose-escalation patients had previously received checkpoint inhibitors. In the dose-escalation cohort, roughly 82% of patients were male, and the mean age was roughly 60 years with a range of roughly 23 to 79. Partial responses occurred in three dose-escalation patients: two with cutaneous melanoma and one with hepatocellular carcinoma. Of the approximately 50 dose-escalation patients, hepatocellular carcinoma was present in some 19, melanoma in around 15, renal cell carcinoma in 9 and head and neck cancer in 9. Peripheral TCRbeta sequencing aimed to test whether ivuxolimab altered TCR sequence diversity and caused clonal T-cell expansion.

CDR3 length: 14 amino acids, cysteine to phenylalanine. The kept DNA is CDR3 alone, 42 bases in frame from the first base. Trimming removed 0 bases from V and 1 base from J, leaving 6 bases between the germline ends. The germline V gene gives CDR1 as SGDLS and CDR2 as YYNGEE. The trial excluded patients who had a history of autoimmune disease or who were on systemic immunosuppression. Peripheral blood for TCR sequencing was drawn from every dose cohort at baseline, at cycle 4 day 1 and at cycle 7 day 1. The samples were drawn from a first-in-human, open-label, multicenter phase I dose-escalation trial of ivuxolimab. Adults with locally advanced or metastatic head and neck squamous cell, hepatocellular, melanoma or renal cell carcinoma were enrolled in the trial. Before TCR sequencing, CD4+ and CD8+ T cells were separately sorted from peripheral blood. Worth noting for this clone: There is no known antigen for this receptor. Within one base of it there is no much larger clone, and no base qualities were kept.

Genomic DNA was isolated from the sorted cells so that the TCRbeta CDR3 region could be sequenced. The immunoSEQ Assay was used to sequence the TCRbeta CDR3 regions. The clones in this table, taken by TCRdb from immuneACCESS, are in-frame only. Not every clone is retained; where verified, under half of the shortfall comes from an unresolved V gene, and the cause of the rest is unknown. The sample table contains 69,000 or so clones; only one count was recorded for approximately 81% of them. Together, the top ten hold about 6.3% of the sample. Results and caveats for the whole study, not just this receptor: After ivuxolimab, more expanded clones were found on average in CD8+ T cells than in CD4+ T cells. Which antigens the clonally expanded peripheral T cells were specific for was not determined. In partial responders in the 0.1-3.0 mg/kg groups, normalized peripheral clonal expansion was found to be among the lowest, especially among CD8+ T cells. At doses from 0.1 to 3.0 mg/kg, clonal expansion was seen in both CD4+ and CD8+ blood T cells between baseline and week 6. Low levels of normalized T-cell clonal expansion were also seen in some nonresponding patients.

This sample comprised CD4+ or CD8+ T cells sorted from blood, obtained in a trial of the OX40 agonist ivuxolimab. The chain uses TRBV9 and TRBJ2-3; there is no confident call for the D gene. The sequence was collected from an adult with an advanced solid tumor such as melanoma, head and neck, liver or kidney cancer. The CDR3 region reads CASSVAPGTDTQYF. The nucleotide sequence is given as TGTGCCAGCAGCGTAGCCCCGGGCACAGATACGCAGTATTTT.